This T cell receptor (beta chain) emerged from a study of Ad26.COV2.S vaccination and SARS-CoV-2 variants. Treatment meaning: around 19 received Ad26.COV2.S at low or high dose, single or two shots; roughly five received placebo; per-sample allocation not given. Following the first vaccine or placebo injection, samples were taken on day 63. Produced via immunoSEQ multiplex PCR; TCRdb's table is partial and in-frame only. Among about 400,000 clones listed, approximately 91% were seen once. The CDR3 contains 15 residues. Germline V lookup: CDR1 SGHVS, CDR2 FQNEAQ. The V and J ends lost 1 base and 8 bases respectively, with 15 bases between them.

The sequences come from peripheral blood, collected in a trial of Ad26.COV2.S vaccine versus placebo. This receptor was identified in a person aged 18-60 years who received the Ad26.COV2.S COVID-19 vaccine or a placebo. The J gene is TRBJ2-1, the V gene TRBV7-8, with D unclear. In nucleotides, the CDR3 is TGTGCCAGCAGCTTAGTAGGTAGTCCGTTGCATGAGCAGTTCTTC. It yields the protein CASSLVGSPLHEQFF. Looking up the rest from reference TRBV7-8 and TRBJ2-1 gives the full variable domain: GAGVSQSPRYKVAKRGQDVALRCDPISGHVSLFWYQQALGQGPEFLTYFQNEAQLDKSGLPSDRFFAERPEGSVSTLKIQRTQQEDSAVYLCASSLVGSPLHEQFFGPGTRLTVL.